Listed here is a single TCR beta chain. Over 18 months, lack of ophthalmopathy progression marked Graves' hyperthyroidism as stable. Among the patients, aged 18 to 65, hyperthyroidism was newly diagnosed and had lasted under 2 months. This record comes from a study of T cells in Graves' hyperthyroidism and ophthalmopathy. Template material for amplifying TCR beta CDR3 regions consisted of RNA transcripts. The primer set for the first-round RT-PCR of the TCR CDR3 was HTBI. TCRdb recomputed calls from the multiplex PCR reads with MiXCR, one row per CDR3 protein. The repertoire holds roughly 720,000 distinct CDR3 sequences, with 15% to 20% as singletons. The source of this sequence is a man aged 50 to 60 with Graves' hyperthyroidism. Sequencing was carried out using blood.

CDR3 DNA sequence: TGTGCCAGCAGCCAAGATAATAGCGGGAGAGGCTACAATGAGCAGTTCTTC. Translated: CASSQDNSGRGYNEQFF. The chain recombines TRBV3-1 with TRBJ2-1, with 9 positions matching TRBD2. This CDR3 comprises 17 residues. The J segment lost 3 bases and the V segment lost 0 bases, leaving 6 bases of the junction unmatched. Germline-derived CDR1 and CDR2 are LGHDT and YNNKEL (reference sequence).